Sequencing of this TCR beta chain was carried out in a study of cytomegalovirus exposure and HLA in healthy donors. The PCR made use of 60 Vbeta and 13 Jbeta primers. Repertoires were generated with immunoSEQ multiplex PCR, while TCRdb's copy carries only in-frame clones and drops some. The table records fewer than 140,000 clones, about 71% of them present only once. This clone was detected once. Its antigen is currently unknown. The germline V gene encodes CDR1 MGHDK and CDR2 SYGVNS. This CDR3 is built from 18 residues. Trimming took 6 bases from V and 2 from J; bases not matched to a gene: 12. Study observations and caveats: Most TCR sequences were seen very rarely across donors, but some public TCRs occurred in many. Looking again later, the authors saw that most CMV-associated TCR beta chains seemed HLA-restricted. In a later analysis, TCR association rates varied by HLA locus: DRB1 most, HLA-C fewest.

The chain recombines TRBV25-1 with TRBJ2-3; 12 bases fit TRBD2. The origin of this receptor is a boy between 5 and 17 years old in good health and CMV-seronegative. Sequencing was performed on PBMCs. CDR3 residues: CASRSPPGTSGPTDTQYF. CDR3 nucleotide sequence: TGTGCCAGCAGGTCCCCTCCCGGGACTAGCGGGCCCACAGATACGCAGTATTTT.